The present T cell receptor beta chain was sequenced within a study of Graves' ophthalmopathy and Graves' hyperthyroidism. General observations from the study: Most expanded clonotypes from thyroid (those above 0.001 frequency) were also found in blood.

In this sample, this clonotype turned up many times. Its antigen is undetermined. Ophthalmopathy donors showed moderate-to-severe activity, CAS ≥3, NOSPECS ≥4 and a duration under 3 months. Patients were diagnosed from clinical symptoms, serum thyroxine, TRAb, thyroid ultrasound and orbital computed tomography. TCR beta CDR3 amplification used RNA transcripts. The workflow started with a first-round RT-PCR run with HTBI primers and then moved on to a second-round multiplex PCR. TCRdb analysed the multiplex PCR reads with MiXCR anew, one entry per CDR3 protein. Of 300,000 to 350,000 distinct CDR3 sequences listed, under 20% are singletons. Sequenced material: peripheral blood. The sequence was collected from an adult man with Graves' ophthalmopathy.

CDR3 protein: CASSLTSTRETQYF. In DNA, the CDR3 is TGTGCCAGCAGCTTGACATCGACCAGGGAGACCCAGTACTTC. The rearrangement links TRBV11-2 to TRBJ2-5; D is undetermined. The germline gives CDR1 SGHAT, CDR2 FQNNGV. The CDR3 sequence is 14 residues long. Between the trimmed V and J ends, which lost 3 bases and 5 bases, there was a span of 13 bases.